This T cell receptor (beta chain) was captured in a study of regulatory T cells in long-lasting Graves disease. Findings and caveats of the study: TCR diversity was lower in persistent Graves' patients (versus newly diagnosed ones).

Time point denoted: newly diagnosed GD, antithyroid drugs for less than 3 months. PBMCs were the source of the RNA used for TCR sequencing. Tubes containing EDTA received around 9.5 milliliters of drawn peripheral blood. Construction of the TCR beta libraries employed iRepertoire HTBI primers in conjunction with Arm-PCR of CDR3 regions. Via MiXCR, TCRdb re-called the multiplex PCR reads, giving one row per CDR3 protein. The data contain 550,000 to 600,000 distinct CDR3 sequences, roughly a sixth of them singletons. On this clonotype: No antigen is known for it. This may come from a read error, since a much larger clone is one base off.

These same records also appear under a second study, on T cells in Graves' hyperthyroidism and ophthalmopathy. As that study records: Appearing also in blood were most of the thyroid clonotypes expanded above 0.001.

The TCR was taken from a man aged 18 to 30 with Graves disease. The material was peripheral blood mononuclear cells (PBMCs), obtained at new diagnosis, from a patient treated with antithyroid drugs.

In DNA, the CDR3 is TGTGCCAGCAGCCACGGCACCACCTACGAGCAGTACTTC. Translation: CASSHGTTYEQYF. The genes are TRBV3-1 and TRBJ2-7; no clear D. The V end was cut by 3 bases, the J end by 2 bases, with 8 bases between. The CDR3 length is 13 residues. Germline CDR1 is LGHDT and CDR2 is YNNKEL (reference sequence).